Shown below are 24 T cell receptor beta chains from a single sample sequenced in a study of blood T cell repertoires in COVID-19 (TCRdb year 2020). Preparation of the library involved the immunoSEQ multiplex PCR assay. TCRdb holds this immuneACCESS table with in-frame rearrangements only. Some clones are missing; in checked studies, unresolved V genes explain under half, and the rest has no known cause. This sample has hundreds of thousands of clones in its table, and 85% of those were observed once. Clones ranked in the top ten supply approximately 3.7% of the sample. The specimen sequenced was peripheral blood. Source of these receptors: a woman between 18 and 29 years old with acute or convalescent COVID-19.

The CDR3 nucleotides are TGTGCCAGCAGTGAGCAGGGCGCGTACACTGAAGCTTTCTTT. Translated: CASSEQGAYTEAFF. This rearrangement joins TRBV6-1 to TRBJ1-1; D is possibly TRBD1 (5 bases). Germline V gene lookup returns CDR1 MNHNS and CDR2 SASEGT. V lost 3 bases to trimming and J lost 3 bases, with 11 bases between them. This CDR3 has 14 residues.

The chain links TRBV24-1 to TRBJ2-1; TRBD2 is a possible D gene (6 bases). V lost 4 bases and J lost 4, with 13 bases in between. The CDR3 is 15 residues long. Per germline, CDR1 KGHDR and CDR2 SFDVKD. Written as DNA, the CDR3 is TGTGCCACCAGTGACCCCGCGGGGAGGTACAATGAGCAGTTCTTC. This sequence encodes CATSDPAGRYNEQFF.

The chain carries TRBV5-1 and TRBJ1-2; no definite D call. The CDR3 totals 12 residues. Trimming stripped 0 bases from V and 6 bases from J, with 6 bases between. Germline CDR1 reads SGHRS; CDR2 reads YFSETQ. Here the CDR3 DNA reads TGCGCCAGCAGCTTGGACAGAAATGGCTACACCTTC. Amino acid sequence: CASSLDRNGYTF.

The V gene is TRBV6-5, the J gene TRBJ2-1; possibly TRBD2 for D (5 bases). The V and J ends lost 6 bases and 6 bases respectively, with 12 bases between them. Germline V gene sequence: CDR1 MNHEY, CDR2 SVGAGI. This CDR3 has 13 amino acids. The CDR3 sequence: CASSSDFVNEQFF. The CDR3 DNA sequence: TGTGCCAGCAGCTCGGACTTTGTCAATGAGCAGTTCTTC.

This clone has just a few counts. The rearrangement links TRBV6-6 to TRBJ1-5; 9 nucleotides agree with TRBD1. Trimming at V came to 6 bases and at J to 5 bases, leaving 5 bases not matched to a gene. Germline V gives CDR1 MNHNY, CDR2 SVGAGI (reference sequence). The CDR3 is 14 amino acids. CDR3 in DNA: TGTGCCAGCAGAGGGACAGGGAGGCATCAGCCCCAGCATTTT. Translation: CASRGTGRHQPQHF.

The table lists this clone with a count of one. This sequence joins TRBV13 and TRBJ2-3, with 14 positions matching TRBD2. With 2 bases clipped from V and 6 bases from J, the junction kept 1 base outside the gene matches. The CDR3 is 15 amino acids. Looked up from germline, CDR1 is PRHDT and CDR2 is FYEKMQ (reference sequence). DNA for the CDR3: TGTGCCAGCAGCTTAAGACTAGCGGGAGGGGATACGCAGTATTTT. It specifies CASSLRLAGGDTQYF. The full variable domain, rest sourced from reference TRBV13 and TRBJ2-3, is AAGVIQSPRHLIKEKRETATLKCYPIPRHDTVYWYQQGPGQDPQFLISFYEKMQSDKGSIPDRFSAQQFSDYHSELNMSSLELGDSALYFCASSLRLAGGDTQYFGPGTRLTVL.

The V gene is TRBV3-1 (or the pseudogene TRBV3-2), the J gene TRBJ2-1; D is possibly TRBD1 (5 bases). Trimming left V 1 base short and J 0 bases short, with 7 bases between. From germline, CDR1 is LGHDT and CDR2 YNNKEL (reference sequence). This CDR3 has 15 amino acids. CDR3 bases: TGTGCCAGCAGCCAAGGACAGAGCTCCTACAATGAGCAGTTCTTC. This codes for CASSQGQSSYNEQFF.

The chain combines TRBV19 with TRBJ2-3, with D possibly matching TRBD1 (6 bases). Germline CDR1 is LNHDA and CDR2 is SQIVND (reference sequence). The CDR3 is 14 amino acids. The V end was cut by 8 bases, the J end by 9 bases, with 21 bases between. CDR3 sequence: CASGAGGPTLTQYF. For the CDR3, the DNA is TGTGCCAGTGGGGCTGGGGGCCCCACCTTAACGCAGTATTTT.

J is TRBJ1-5 and V is TRBV5-1; 11 bases fit TRBD1. The trim removed 4 bases at V and 6 bases at J, leaving 3 bases unmatched. This CDR3 comprises 14 residues. Germline CDR1 is SGHRS and CDR2 is YFSETQ. The CDR3 protein is CASSIGTGGQPQHF. In DNA form, the CDR3 reads TGCGCCAGCAGCATAGGGACAGGGGGTCAGCCCCAGCATTTT.

V gene TRBV4-1 combines with J gene TRBJ1-1; 9 nucleotides agree with TRBD1. The CDR3 consists of 14 residues. J gave up 1 base and V 4 bases, and 1 base lay outside the gene matches. Per the germline V gene, CDR1 is MGHRA and CDR2 is YSYEKL. CDR3 sequence reads: CASSRDRENTEAFF. In DNA form, the CDR3 reads TGCGCCAGCAGCCGGGACAGGGAGAACACTGAAGCTTTCTTT.

The count of this clone is one. The chain couples TRBV12-3 or TRBV12-4 to TRBJ1-4, with 7 nucleotides matching TRBD1. Trimming took 8 bases from V and 4 from J; bases not matched to a gene: 1. The CDR3 has 12 residues. The CDR3 reads CASGTDNEKLFF. The CDR3 nucleotides are TGTGCCAGCGGGACAGATAATGAAAAACTGTTTTTT.

V is TRBV6-5 and J is TRBJ2-1; TRBD1 matches at 7 bases. Trimming took 7 bases from V and 5 from J; bases not matched to a gene: 5. This CDR3 comprises 13 residues. Looked up from germline, CDR1 is MNHEY and CDR2 is SVGAGI. The CDR3 protein is CASTGQVNNEQFF. The DNA for the CDR3 is TGTGCCAGCACCGGACAGGTTAACAATGAGCAGTTCTTC.

This clone was detected once. The chain carries TRBV19 and TRBJ1-2; TRBD1 might be the D (6 bases). This CDR3 region has 13 residues. Trimming cost V 5 bases and J 6 bases, with 13 bases left between them. Germline-derived CDR1 and CDR2 are LNHDA and SQIVND (reference sequence). In DNA form, the CDR3 reads TGTGCCAGTAGTCGAGGGGGAAGCGATGGCTACACCTTC. As protein: CASSRGGSDGYTF.

The chain links TRBV28 to TRBJ1-2; weak D call: TRBD1 (6 bases). The ends were cut back, 6 bases at V and 0 bases at J, with 14 bases in the middle. The CDR3 sequence is 15 residues long. In germline, CDR1 is MDHEN, CDR2 SYDVKM. The DNA of the CDR3 is TGTGCCAGCAGACCACAGGGTGCCACTAACTATGGCTACACCTTC. Translation: CASRPQGATNYGYTF.

The chain joins TRBV12-5 to TRBJ1-1; D not resolved. With 0 bases removed from V and 0 bases from J, the gap between germline ends came to 11 bases. This CDR3 has 16 residues. Germline values: CDR1 LGHNT, CDR2 FRNRAP. CDR3 sequence (DNA): TGTGCTAGTGGTTTGGTCCTAGGTCAGATGAACACTGAAGCTTTCTTT. Translation: CASGLVLGQMNTEAFF. Full variable domain (remainder filled in from reference TRBV12-5 and TRBJ1-1): DARVTQTPRHKVTEMGQEVTMRCQPILGHNTVFWYRQTMMQGLELLAYFRNRAPLDDSGMPKDRFSAEMPDATLATLKIQPSEPRDSAVYFCASGLVLGQMNTEAFFGQGTRLTVV.

The chain joins TRBV15 to TRBJ1-5; no clear D gene. V lost 0 bases to trimming and J lost 2 bases, with 11 bases between them. This CDR3 is built from 16 residues. Germline loops: CDR1 LNHNV, CDR2 YYDKDF (reference sequence). The CDR3: CATSRDLAQGNQPQHF. Written as DNA, the CDR3 is TGTGCCACCAGCAGAGATCTTGCGCAGGGCAATCAGCCCCAGCATTTT.

The rearrangement uses TRBV30 and TRBJ1-4, with D perhaps matching TRBD1 (6 bases). Germline loops: CDR1 GTSNPN, CDR2 SVGIG (reference sequence). Trimming cost V 7 bases and J 6 bases, with 18 bases left between them. The CDR3 sequence is 14 residues long. Here the CDR3 reads CASVYQGNDEKLFF. The CDR3 DNA reads as TGTGCCTCAGTTTACCAGGGGAACGATGAAAAACTGTTTTTT.

The table lists this clone with a count of one. The V gene is TRBV9, the J gene TRBJ2-1; weak D call: TRBD2 (6 bases). Trimming shortened V by 3 bases and J by 7 bases, and 14 bases separated the two germline ends. Germline V gene sequence: CDR1 SGDLS, CDR2 YYNGEE. The CDR3 spans 14 residues. The CDR3 DNA follows: TGTGCCAGCAGCGAGACTAATAGCGGTAATGAGCAGTTCTTC. This translates into CASSETNSGNEQFF.

The chain combines TRBV6-6 with TRBJ2-7; tentative D call: TRBD1 (12 bases). V lost 5 bases and J lost 3, with 26 bases in between. The CDR3 length is 18 residues. Germline V gives CDR1 MNHNY, CDR2 SVGAGI (reference sequence). The CDR3, as DNA: TGTGCCAGCAGTCGGGACAGGGGGCAACTAGCGGGGGTCTACGAGCAGTACTTC. Amino acid sequence: CASSRDRGQLAGVYEQYF.

Regarding this clone: Other DNA sequences of this sample code for an identical CDR3. CDR3 nucleotide sequence: TGTGCCAGCAGCCGCGGGACAGGGGGTTACGAGCAGTACTTC. It codes for CASSRGTGGYEQYF. The chain uses TRBV14 and TRBJ2-7; 11 nucleotides match TRBD1. Germline V gene sequence: CDR1 SGHDN, CDR2 FVKESK. CDR3 length: 14 amino acids. Germline trimming cut 4 bases from V and 4 bases from J; bases unmatched to any gene: 3. The whole variable domain, filled in from reference TRBV14 and TRBJ2-7, reads EAGVTQFPSHSVIEKGQTVTLRCDPISGHDNLYWYRRVMGKEIKFLLHFVKESKQDESGMPNNRFLAERTGGTYSTLKVQPAELEDSGVYFCASSRGTGGYEQYFGPGTRLTVT.

The chain joins TRBV4-2 to TRBJ1-5, with TRBD1 matching over 8 bases. This CDR3 is 16 amino acids long. V trimming: 4 bases; J trimming: 0 bases; junction bases outside the gene matches: 5. Germline lookup yields CDR1 LGHNA and CDR2 YNFKEQ. The CDR3 DNA reads TGTGCCAGCAGCCGCTCAGGGACAGGTAGCAATCAGCCCCAGCATTTT. It translates to CASSRSGTGSNQPQHF.

The chain recombines TRBV30 with TRBJ2-3, with D possibly matching TRBD2 (6 bases). CDR3 length: 15 amino acids. The V end lost 0 bases, the J end lost 2 bases, and 12 bases lay between the germline ends. The germline V gene has CDR1 GTSNPN and CDR2 SVGIG (reference sequence). This CDR3 reads CAWSVHGSNTDTQYF. The CDR3 bases are TGTGCCTGGAGTGTACACGGGAGTAACACAGATACGCAGTATTTT.

The chain carries TRBV30 and TRBJ1-2; 9 positions match TRBD1. Trimming at V came to 3 bases and at J to 7 bases, leaving 6 bases not matched to a gene. Germline CDR1 and CDR2: GTSNPN and SVGIG (reference sequence). The CDR3 has 13 amino acids. CDR3 loop: CAWSNRGLGGYTF. CDR3 sequence (DNA): TGTGCCTGGAGCAACAGGGGGCTGGGTGGCTACACCTTC.

The J gene is TRBJ1-1, the V gene TRBV5-6; 7 bases agree with TRBD1. CDR3 length equals 15 residues. Germline lookup yields CDR1 SGHDT and CDR2 YYEEEE. J lost 5 bases, V lost 4 bases, and 11 bases had no gene match. The CDR3 DNA follows: TGTGCCAGCAGCCCGCTGACAGGGAGTAAGACTGAAGCTTTCTTT. Amino acid sequence: CASSPLTGSKTEAFF. Full variable domain (outside the CDR3, taken from reference TRBV5-6 and TRBJ1-1): DAGVTQSPTHLIKTRGQQVTLRCSPKSGHDTVSWYQQALGQGPQFIFQYYEEEERQRGNFPDRFSGHQFPNYSSELNVNALLLGDSALYLCASSPLTGSKTEAFFGQGTRLTVV.